The 23 T cell receptor beta chains below come from one sample, sequenced in a study of blood T cell repertoires in COVID-19. Produced via immunoSEQ multiplex PCR; TCRdb's table is partial and in-frame only. Among about 83,000 clones listed, roughly 87% were seen once. Input material: peripheral blood. The receptors shown here come from a woman aged 50 to 65 with active or convalescent COVID-19.

This clone was counted once. The chain links TRBV28 to TRBJ2-7; D call uncertain. V lost 7 bases and J 4 bases, leaving 11 bases between the germline ends. Germline values: CDR1 MDHEN, CDR2 SYDVKM. The CDR3 has 12 residues. CDR3 sequence: CASTTRGYEQYF. CDR3 bases: TGTGCCAGCACCACGAGAGGTTACGAGCAGTACTTC.

The genes are TRBV29-1 and TRBJ1-2; D is possibly TRBD1 (5 bases). Trimming left V 3 bases short and J 8 bases short, with 13 bases between. The germline CDR1 and CDR2 sequences are SQVTM and ANQGSEA. The CDR3 contains 12 residues. CDR3 coding DNA: TGCAGCGTTGATGGCAGGGAGGGCGGCTACACCTTC. It codes for CSVDGREGGYTF.

This clone occurred a few times. The chain links TRBV7-9 to TRBJ1-1, with D tentatively TRBD1 (6 bases). Germline CDR1 reads SEHNR; CDR2 reads FQNEAQ (reference sequence). The CDR3 length is 13 residues. V lost 2 bases and J lost 5, with 9 bases in between. The CDR3 DNA is TGTGCCAGCAGCTTACCCGACAGGACTGAAGCTTTCTTT. Amino acids: CASSLPDRTEAFF.

CDR3 bases: TGTGCCAGCAGCCTCTCCAGGGCGGGGGGGCATGAGCAGTTCTTC. This encodes CASSLSRAGGHEQFF. The chain carries TRBV3-1 (or the pseudogene TRBV3-2) and TRBJ2-1; 9 bases line up with TRBD2. With 4 bases clipped from V and 8 bases from J, the junction kept 9 bases outside the gene matches. The CDR3 runs to 15 residues. The V gene's germline CDR1 is LGHDT and CDR2 YNNKEL (reference sequence).

The chain links TRBV4-3 to TRBJ1-4; 9 bases fit TRBD1. The CDR3 is 17 residues long. Germline V gene sequence: CDR1 LGHNA, CDR2 YSLEER. Germline trimming cut 0 bases from V and 13 bases from J; bases unmatched to any gene: 15. Written as DNA, the CDR3 is TGCGCCAGCAGCCAAGAAGTTTCGGGACAGGGCCTAATAAGACTGTTTTTT. Its translation: CASSQEVSGQGLIRLFF.

The rearrangement links TRBV3-1 (or the pseudogene TRBV3-2) to TRBJ1-3; 10 bases match TRBD1. In germline, CDR1 is LGHDT, CDR2 YNNKEL (reference sequence). This CDR3 contains 19 residues. Unmatched junction bases numbered 8, after V lost 0 bases and J lost 0 bases. The CDR3 protein is CASSQDHHDRGPSGNTIYF. Written as DNA, the CDR3 is TGTGCCAGCAGCCAAGATCACCACGACAGGGGGCCCTCTGGAAACACCATATATTTT.

This chain connects TRBV9 to TRBJ2-6, with a possible D match to TRBD1 (6 bases). The CDR3 consists of 19 residues. Germline V gene sequence: CDR1 SGDLS, CDR2 YYNGEE. Trimming cost V 4 bases and J 4 bases, with 24 bases left between them. CDR3 sequence reads: CASSPSVRGISWGANVLTF. In DNA form, the CDR3 reads TGTGCCAGCAGCCCGTCCGTCAGGGGAATCTCTTGGGGGGCCAACGTCCTGACTTTC. The variable domain in full, with the rest retrieved from reference TRBV9 and TRBJ2-6, is DSGVTQTPKHLITATGQRVTLRCSPRSGDLSVYWYQQSLDQGLQFLIQYYNGEERAKGNILERFSAQQFPDLHSELNLSSLELGDSALYFCASSPSVRGISWGANVLTFGAGSRLTVL.

The chain links TRBV4-3 to TRBJ1-1; a possible D gene is TRBD1 (5 bases). CDR1 and CDR2 (germline): LGHNA, YSLEER. This CDR3 is 14 amino acids long. Trimming cost V 0 bases and J 5 bases, with 10 bases left between them. The CDR3 here is CASSQDGGGTEAFF. CDR3 DNA: TGCGCCAGCAGCCAAGACGGCGGGGGGACTGAAGCTTTCTTT.

The chain combines TRBV6-2 or TRBV6-3 with TRBJ1-6; 9 nucleotides match TRBD1. V was pared by 2 bases and J by 7 bases, with 12 bases of the junction left unmatched. The CDR3 runs 18 residues. Looked up from germline, CDR1 is MNHEY and CDR2 is SVGEGT. Written as DNA, the CDR3 is TGTGCCAGCAGTTACCATATGACAGGGGGAAGTATGAATTCACCCCTCCACTTT. Translation: CASSYHMTGGSMNSPLHF.

This sequence joins TRBV27 and TRBJ2-7, with D hard to call. V was pared by 5 bases and J by 6 bases, with 11 bases between. The germline V gene encodes CDR1 MNHEY and CDR2 SMNVEV (reference sequence). This CDR3 spans 12 amino acids. The CDR3, as DNA: TGTGCCAGCAGTCCCGGGTTCGGCGAGCAGTACTTC. This encodes CASSPGFGEQYF.

The J gene is TRBJ1-6, the V gene TRBV7-3; D unresolved. CDR1 is SGHTA and CDR2 is FQGTGA in the germline V gene. The CDR3 is 15 amino acids. Trimming stripped 1 base from V and 7 bases from J, with 11 bases between. The CDR3 DNA sequence: TGTGCCAGCAGCTTAATGGCTCTCGGGAATTCACCCCTCCACTTT. Translating gives CASSLMALGNSPLHF.

V is TRBV11-2 and J is TRBJ2-3; D ambiguous. CDR3 size: 14 residues. Trimming took 1 base from V and 6 from J, leaving 11 bases between them. Germline-derived CDR1 and CDR2 are SGHAT and FQNNGV. CDR3 sequence (DNA): TGTGCCAGCAGCTTAGGCGGATCCCGCGATACGCAGTATTTT. Translation: CASSLGGSRDTQYF.

The genes are TRBV30 and TRBJ1-2; D not certain. The germline V gene encodes CDR1 GTSNPN and CDR2 SVGIG (reference sequence). Trimming removed 4 bases at V and 4 bases at J, with 7 bases between. CDR3 length: 11 residues. CDR3 sequence: CAWNSIYGYTF. The CDR3 DNA is TGTGCCTGGAACTCAATCTATGGCTACACCTTC.

This rearrangement joins TRBV19 to TRBJ1-1; a possible D gene is TRBD1 (5 bases). Deletions cut 8 bases from V and 1 base from J, with 11 bases between. The CDR3 contains 13 residues. From germline, CDR1 is LNHDA and CDR2 SQIVND (reference sequence). The CDR3 here is CASLRGGNTEAFF. The CDR3 nucleotides are TGTGCCAGTTTAAGGGGAGGGAACACTGAAGCTTTCTTT.

The rearrangement links TRBV6-2 or TRBV6-3 to TRBJ2-7, with 8 bases fitting TRBD1. Germline V gene data show CDR1 as MNHEY and CDR2 as SVGEGT. J lost 2 bases, V lost 4 bases, and 1 base had no gene match. This CDR3 has 13 residues. The CDR3 DNA sequence: TGTGCCAGCAGTTTACAGGGGGCCTACGAGCAGTACTTC. This codes for CASSLQGAYEQYF.

The chain uses TRBV9 and TRBJ1-6, with no clear D. CDR1 and CDR2 from the germline V gene are SGDLS and YYNGEE. The germline V and J ends were trimmed by 0 bases and 11 bases, with 12 bases remaining between them. The length of the CDR3 is 14 residues. The CDR3 spells CASSVAGPQAPLHF. The CDR3 region has the DNA TGTGCCAGCAGCGTAGCTGGGCCACAAGCACCCCTCCACTTT.

This chain joins TRBV4-1 and TRBJ1-4; 7 bases are shared with TRBD1. Germline CDR1 MGHRA, CDR2 YSYEKL. This CDR3 comprises 15 residues. After removal of 6 bases from V and 4 bases from J, the junction contained 8 bases not matched to a gene. This CDR3 is CASRAQGQINEKLFF. In DNA form, the CDR3 reads TGCGCCAGCAGAGCCCAGGGACAGATTAATGAAAAACTGTTTTTT.

The chain carries TRBV7-2 and TRBJ2-5; the match to TRBD2 covers 8 bases. The trim removed 5 bases at V and 1 base at J, leaving 12 bases unmatched. The germline V gene has CDR1 SGHTA and CDR2 FQGNSA. This CDR3 region has 17 residues. CDR3 in amino acids: CASSLPMGRGAQETQYF. For the CDR3, the DNA is TGTGCCAGCAGCCTCCCGATGGGGCGGGGGGCCCAAGAGACCCAGTACTTC.

This chain links TRBV9 with TRBJ2-3; D remains ambiguous. V dropped 0 bases and J dropped 4 bases, with 12 bases sitting between them. The CDR3 sequence is 15 residues long. Germline values: CDR1 SGDLS, CDR2 YYNGEE. In DNA, the CDR3 is TGTGCCAGCAGCGTAGCCCGGGTAGCCCCAGATACGCAGTATTTT. This encodes CASSVARVAPDTQYF. The full variable domain, with the rest looked up from reference TRBV9 and TRBJ2-3, is DSGVTQTPKHLITATGQRVTLRCSPRSGDLSVYWYQQSLDQGLQFLIQYYNGEERAKGNILERFSAQQFPDLHSELNLSSLELGDSALYFCASSVARVAPDTQYFGPGTRLTVL.

This chain uses TRBV4-3 with TRBJ1-1; a weak D match, TRBD1 (6 bases). The CDR3 extends over 16 amino acids. The V and J ends lost 0 bases and 2 bases respectively, with 13 bases between them. The germline V gene encodes CDR1 LGHNA and CDR2 YSLEER. The CDR3 DNA reads as TGCGCCAGCAGCCAAGATCGGACAGTTCTAAACACTGAAGCTTTCTTT. Protein sequence: CASSQDRTVLNTEAFF.

The chain has TRBV28 and TRBJ2-3; D call uncertain. CDR1 is MDHEN, CDR2 SYDVKM, per germline. The CDR3 is 14 residues long. V was shortened by 5 bases and J by 3 bases, with 12 bases between the two germline ends. CDR3 sequence reads: CASSERPKTDTQYF. Here the CDR3 DNA reads TGTGCCAGCAGTGAGCGCCCAAAGACAGATACGCAGTATTTT.

V usage is TRBV19 and J usage is TRBJ2-3; D possibly corresponds to TRBD2 (6 bases). The V end lost 5 bases, the J end lost 2 bases, and 11 bases lay between the germline ends. CDR1 and CDR2 (germline): LNHDA, SQIVND (reference sequence). The CDR3 extends over 14 amino acids. The CDR3, as DNA: TGTGCCAGTAGTGTTGGAGGGCCCACAGATACGCAGTATTTT. Protein sequence: CASSVGGPTDTQYF.

This chain connects TRBV4-3 to TRBJ1-3; D unresolved. V shed 1 base and J shed 2 bases, with 12 bases lying between them. The CDR3 is made up of 16 amino acids. The germline V gene encodes CDR1 LGHNA and CDR2 YSLEER. The DNA for the CDR3 is TGCGCCAGCAGCCAAGGTCTGGAGGTTGCTGGAAACACCATATATTTT. This encodes CASSQGLEVAGNTIYF.